One and the same sample provided the 14 T cell receptor beta chains below, sequenced in a study of shared clonotypes between healthy human individuals. Terminally differentiated effector memory CD45RA+ cells were excluded from the naive CD8 cells, which were CD45RO-negative and positively selected for CCR7. Assay used: immunoSEQ multiplex PCR; TCRdb lists only in-frame clones, some missing. The sample gives around 1.9 million clones, about 94% of which show up once; 1.5% to 2% is in the top ten. Sample: naive CD8+ T cells from PBMCs. These receptor sequences come from a man in his late teens or twenties in good health. Some clones in this sample may be carry-over from other donors' samples.

The rearrangement uses TRBV11-3 and TRBJ2-1, with 7 bases that match TRBD2. CDR1 and CDR2 from the germline V gene are SGHNT and YENEEA. The CDR3 runs to 15 residues. Unmatched junction bases numbered 7, after V lost 5 bases and J lost 3 bases. This CDR3 reads CASSEGLRRYNEQFF. The CDR3 DNA is TGTGCCAGCAGCGAGGGACTAAGACGCTACAATGAGCAGTTCTTC.

V is TRBV2 and J is TRBJ2-2, with 8 bases matching TRBD2. The germline CDR1 and CDR2 sequences are SNHLY and FYNNEI. V was pared by 7 bases and J by 5 bases, with 9 bases of the junction left unmatched. The CDR3 has 15 residues. The CDR3 DNA sequence: TGTGCCAGCACCGGGAGCGGGAGAGAGACCGGGGAGCTGTTTTTT. It specifies CASTGSGRETGELFF.

The J gene is TRBJ2-2, the V gene TRBV9; D unclear. Trimming pared 0 bases from V and 3 bases from J, leaving 9 bases between. Germline V gene sequence: CDR1 SGDLS, CDR2 YYNGEE. The CDR3 contains 15 residues. CDR3 amino acids: CASSVAGTYTGELFF. Written as DNA, the CDR3 is TGTGCCAGCAGCGTAGCGGGCACATACACCGGGGAGCTGTTTTTT.

This chain links TRBV27 with TRBJ1-3; D gene ambiguous. The CDR3 contains 14 residues. Germline CDR1 MNHEY, CDR2 SMNVEV (reference sequence). The V gene lost 5 bases and the J gene lost 0 bases, with 8 bases spanning the gap. Here the CDR3 reads CASSPNGSGNTIYF. The CDR3 region has the DNA TGTGCCAGCAGTCCCAATGGCTCTGGAAACACCATATATTTT.

This clone was recorded only once. The rearrangement joins TRBV29-1 to TRBJ2-3; 8 bases fit TRBD2. V dropped 2 bases and J dropped 3; count of bases not matched to a gene: 13. The CDR3 covers 17 residues. CDR1 is SQVTM and CDR2 is ANQGSEA in the germline V gene. In DNA, the CDR3 is TGCAGCGTTGAATCTACCCGGTTGGCGGGAGGAACAGATACGCAGTATTTT. It yields the protein CSVESTRLAGGTDTQYF.

This chain joins TRBV4-3 and TRBJ1-1, with 8 bases matching TRBD1. The CDR3 length is 15 residues. Trimming took 3 bases from V and 1 from J; bases not matched to a gene: 4. CDR1 LGHNA and CDR2 YSLEER come from the germline V gene. CDR3 protein: CASSHLQGGNTEAFF. As DNA, the CDR3 is TGCGCCAGCAGCCACCTACAGGGGGGGAACACTGAAGCTTTCTTT.

This sequence joins TRBV5-4 and TRBJ2-2; TRBD1 aligns across 8 bases. This CDR3 is built from 16 residues. The V and J ends lost 3 bases and 4 bases, in that order; junction bases with no gene match: 8. CDR1 and CDR2 (germline): SGHNT, YYREEE (reference sequence). CDR3 DNA: TGTGCCAGCAGCTCGCCGACAGGGGTGGGCACCGGGGAGCTGTTTTTT. Translation gives CASSSPTGVGTGELFF.

The J gene is TRBJ2-5, the V gene TRBV7-2; TRBD1 agrees at 9 bases. This CDR3 comprises 15 residues. Looked up from germline, CDR1 is SGHTA and CDR2 is FQGNSA. The V and J ends lost 5 bases and 3 bases, in that order; junction bases with no gene match: 7. This CDR3 is CASSPPWTGEETQYF. CDR3 coding DNA: TGTGCCAGCAGCCCCCCTTGGACAGGGGAAGAGACCCAGTACTTC.

The chain recombines TRBV7-9 with TRBJ2-1; 9 positions match TRBD1. Germline loops: CDR1 SEHNR, CDR2 FQNEAQ (reference sequence). The CDR3 is 14 residues long. CDR3 sequence (DNA): TGTGCAGGACAGGGGCCCCCCCCCTACAATGAGCAGTTCTTC. Protein: CAGQGPPPYNEQFF.

This clone was found many times. This sequence joins TRBV6-4 and TRBJ2-2; no firm D call. The germline V and J ends were trimmed by 0 bases and 4 bases, with 3 bases remaining between them. The V gene's germline CDR1 is MRHNA and CDR2 SNTAGT. This CDR3 has 13 amino acids. As DNA, the CDR3 is TGTGCCAGCAGTGACTCGGGCACCGGGGAGCTGTTTTTT. It translates to CASSDSGTGELFF.

The chain couples TRBV10-2 to TRBJ2-7, with 8 nucleotides matching TRBD2. The CDR3 loop spans 15 amino acids. V trimming: 1 base; J trimming: 5 bases; junction bases outside the gene matches: 7. Germline-derived CDR1 and CDR2 are WSHSY and SAAADI. The CDR3 loop reads CASSEFSGGPHEQYF. Written as DNA, the CDR3 is TGCGCCAGCAGTGAGTTTTCGGGAGGGCCCCACGAGCAGTACTTC.

CDR3 sequence reads: CASSEETSGRPDTQYF. The CDR3 region has the DNA TGTGCCAGCAGCGAAGAGACTAGCGGGCGACCAGATACGCAGTATTTT. The rearrangement joins TRBV13 to TRBJ2-3, with TRBD2 matching 10 bases. The CDR3 totals 16 residues. From germline, CDR1 is PRHDT and CDR2 FYEKMQ (reference sequence). The V gene end was trimmed by 5 bases and the J gene end by 4 bases; junction bases not matched to a gene: 9. Based on the CDR3 plus reference TRBV13 and TRBJ2-3, the full variable domain is AAGVIQSPRHLIKEKRETATLKCYPIPRHDTVYWYQQGPGQDPQFLISFYEKMQSDKGSIPDRFSAQQFSDYHSELNMSSLELGDSALYFCASSEETSGRPDTQYFGPGTRLTVL.

The chain combines TRBV6-6 with TRBJ2-7; D may be TRBD1 (5 bases). Deletions cut 2 bases from V and 5 bases from J, with 16 bases between. Germline lookup yields CDR1 MNHNY and CDR2 SVGAGI (reference sequence). CDR3 length: 15 amino acids. The CDR3 DNA reads TGTGCCAGCAGTTACGGGTTAGGTGGGGCAGACGAGCAGTACTTC. It codes for CASSYGLGGADEQYF.

This clone was detected only a few times. The V call is TRBV9, the J call TRBJ1-2; no clear D. This CDR3 comprises 15 residues. Germline assignment: CDR1 SGDLS and CDR2 YYNGEE. V shed 4 bases and J shed 4 bases, with 17 bases lying between them. CDR3 DNA: TGTGCCAGCAGCTCGGGTTCGAGACAACGCTATGGCTACACCTTC. Encoded protein: CASSSGSRQRYGYTF.